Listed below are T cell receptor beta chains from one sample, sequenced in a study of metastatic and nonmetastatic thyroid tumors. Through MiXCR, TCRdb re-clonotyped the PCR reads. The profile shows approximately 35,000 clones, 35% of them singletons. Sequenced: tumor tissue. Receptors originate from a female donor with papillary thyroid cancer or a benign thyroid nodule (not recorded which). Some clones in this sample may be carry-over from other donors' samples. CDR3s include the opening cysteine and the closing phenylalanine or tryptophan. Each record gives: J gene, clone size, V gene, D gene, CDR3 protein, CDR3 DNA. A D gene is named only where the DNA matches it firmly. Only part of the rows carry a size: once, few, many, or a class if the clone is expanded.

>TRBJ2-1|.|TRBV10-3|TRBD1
CAISELNPGQKNNEQFF
TGTGCCATCAGTGAACTCAATCCGGGACAGAAAAATAATGAGCAGTTCTTC
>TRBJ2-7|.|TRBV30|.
CAWIASTYEQYF
TGTGCCTGGATCGCGTCTACCTACGAGCAGTACTTC
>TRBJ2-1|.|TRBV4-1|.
CASSQELLDLYNEQFF
TGCGCCAGCAGCCAAGAGCTCCTAGACCTATACAATGAGCAGTTCTTC
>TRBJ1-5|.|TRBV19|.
CASSERGLTQHF
TGTGCCAGTAGCGAACGGGGTTTGACCCAGCATTTT
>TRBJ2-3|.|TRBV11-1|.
CASSFGIRSDTQYF
TGTGCCAGCAGCTTTGGTATTCGTTCAGATACGCAGTATTTT
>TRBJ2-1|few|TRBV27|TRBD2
CASSPGGFYNEQFF
TGTGCCAGCAGCCCGGGAGGGTTTTACAATGAGCAGTTCTTC
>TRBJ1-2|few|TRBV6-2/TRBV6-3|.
CASSYSRGDGYTF
TGTGCCAGCAGTTACTCGAGGGGGGATGGCTACACCTTC
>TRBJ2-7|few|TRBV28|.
CASSLFRAYEQYF
TGTGCCAGCAGTTTATTTCGGGCGTACGAGCAGTACTTC
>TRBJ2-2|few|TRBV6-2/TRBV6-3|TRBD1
CASRATGRTGELFF
TGTGCCAGCAGAGCGACAGGGCGCACCGGGGAGCTGTTTTTT
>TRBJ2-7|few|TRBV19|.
CASSIGRNSYEQYF
TGTGCCAGTAGTATCGGGCGGAACTCCTACGAGCAGTACTTC
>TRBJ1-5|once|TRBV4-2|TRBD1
CASSQGGQGANQPQHF
TGTGCCAGCAGCCAAGGGGGTCAGGGGGCAAATCAGCCCCAGCATTTT
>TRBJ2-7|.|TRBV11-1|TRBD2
CASSLSGSSYEQYF
TGTGCCAGCAGCTTAAGCGGGAGCTCCTACGAGCAGTACTTC
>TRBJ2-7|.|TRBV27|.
CASSFKGGSYEQYF
TGTGCCAGCAGTTTTAAAGGGGGCTCCTACGAGCAGTACTTC
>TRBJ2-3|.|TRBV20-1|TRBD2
CSASKRERSSTYTQYF
TGCAGTGCTTCGAAGCGGGAGAGGTCGAGCACATATACGCAGTATTTT
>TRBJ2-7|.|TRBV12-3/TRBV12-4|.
CASSAVLGYEQYF
TGTGCCAGCAGTGCCGTACTAGGATACGAGCAGTACTTC
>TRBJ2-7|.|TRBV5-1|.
CASSWQGTLSYEQYF
TGCGCCAGCAGCTGGCAGGGGACTCTCTCCTACGAGCAGTACTTC
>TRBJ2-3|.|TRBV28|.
CASSGGQWPPTDTQYF
TGTGCCAGCAGTGGGGGGCAATGGCCCCCCACAGATACGCAGTATTTT
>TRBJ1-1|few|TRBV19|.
CACSGGPLNTEAFF
TGTGCCTGCAGCGGGGGGCCCTTGAACACTGAAGCTTTCTTT
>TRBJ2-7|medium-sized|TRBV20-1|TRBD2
CSANPGLAEIYEQYF
TGCAGTGCTAACCCGGGACTAGCGGAGATTTACGAGCAGTACTTC
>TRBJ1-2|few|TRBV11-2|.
CASSSKLGGVVYGYTF
TGTGCCAGCAGCTCAAAACTAGGAGGAGTGGTCTATGGCTACACCTTC
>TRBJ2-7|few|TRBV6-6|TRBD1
CASSYGTGSNEQYF
TGTGCCAGCAGTTACGGGACAGGGTCGAACGAGCAGTACTTC
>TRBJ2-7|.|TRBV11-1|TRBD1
CASSPGQGGEQYF
TGTGCCAGCAGCCCGGGACAGGGGGGCGAGCAGTACTTC
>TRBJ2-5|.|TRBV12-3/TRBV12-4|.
CASSYSGTGETQYF
TGTGCCAGCAGTTATTCCGGGACCGGGGAGACCCAGTACTTC
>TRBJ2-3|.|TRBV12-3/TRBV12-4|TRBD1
CAILDRRSTDTQYF
TGTGCCATCTTGGACAGGAGGAGCACAGATACGCAGTATTTT
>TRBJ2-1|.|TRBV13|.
CASSPHGGRNEQFF
TGTGCCAGCAGCCCACACGGGGGGCGGAATGAGCAGTTCTTC
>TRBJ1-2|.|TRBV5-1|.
CASSPTWGNYGYTF
TGCGCCAGCAGTCCCACATGGGGTAACTATGGCTACACCTTC
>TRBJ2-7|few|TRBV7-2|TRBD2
CASSKTSGTAYEQYF
TGTGCCAGCAGTAAGACTAGCGGGACCGCCTACGAGCAGTACTTC
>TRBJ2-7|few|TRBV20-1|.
CSAASGRVYEQYF
TGCAGTGCTGCCTCAGGTCGGGTGTACGAGCAGTACTTC
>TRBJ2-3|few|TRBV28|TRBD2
CASSSVTSGAYGTDTQYF
TGTGCCAGCAGCTCCGTTACTAGCGGGGCCTACGGCACAGATACGCAGTATTTT
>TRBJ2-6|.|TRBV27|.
CASSLSFGSGANVLTF
TGTGCCAGCAGTTTATCATTCGGCTCTGGGGCCAACGTCCTGACTTTC
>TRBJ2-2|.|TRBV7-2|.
CANGWAITGELFF
TGTGCCAATGGGTGGGCCATCACCGGGGAGCTGTTTTTT
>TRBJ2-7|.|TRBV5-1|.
CASSLEGTPEQYF
TGCGCCAGCAGCTTGGAAGGGACTCCCGAGCAGTACTTC
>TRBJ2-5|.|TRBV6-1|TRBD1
CASSVTGTEQETQYF
TGTGCCAGCAGTGTTACCGGGACAGAACAAGAGACCCAGTACTTC
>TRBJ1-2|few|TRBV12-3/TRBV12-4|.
CASSPGVRSYGYTF
TGTGCCAGCAGTCCAGGGGTGCGGAGCTATGGCTACACCTTC
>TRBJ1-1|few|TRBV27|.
CASSLGLKGRTVGCFF
TGTGCCAGCAGCTTAGGCCTGAAGGGGCGAACCGTTGGTTGTTTCTTT
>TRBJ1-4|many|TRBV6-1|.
CASSESGSEKLFF
TGTGCCAGCAGTGAATCAGGGAGTGAAAAACTGTTTTTT
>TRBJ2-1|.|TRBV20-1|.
CSARDRKSYNEQFF
TGCAGTGCTAGAGATCGGAAGTCCTACAATGAGCAGTTCTTC
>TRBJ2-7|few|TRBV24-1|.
CATSVGSSYEQYF
TGTGCCACCAGTGTGGGGAGTTCCTACGAGCAGTACTTC
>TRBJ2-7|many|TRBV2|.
CASSGTSYEQYF
TGTGCCAGCAGTGGGACCTCCTACGAGCAGTACTTC
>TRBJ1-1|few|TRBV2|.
CASSLGQSEAFF
TGTGCCAGCAGCCTAGGACAGTCTGAAGCTTTCTTT
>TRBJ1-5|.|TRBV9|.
CAAQDSGNF
TGTGCCGCGCAGGATAGCGGGAATTTT
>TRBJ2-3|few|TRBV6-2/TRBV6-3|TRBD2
CASSLAGEVDTQYF
TGTGCCAGCAGCCTAGCGGGAGAAGTAGATACGCAGTATTTT